This T cell receptor (beta chain) comes out of a study of shared clonotypes between healthy human individuals. Points from the study as a whole: The naive CD4 repertoires of several donors were compared, and approximately 4.7% of clonotypes were shared. The study found lower generation probabilities in non-shared clonotypes than in those shared by all four donors.

CDR3 length: 14 residues. CDR1 and CDR2 (germline): MGHDK, SYGVNS. V lost 7 bases to trimming and J lost 1 base; unmatched junction nucleotides: 2. A remark on this clone: Its antigen is as yet unknown.

Running of the assay took place at deep level. The method was immunoSEQ multiplex PCR; TCRdb's version includes in-frame clones alone and lacks a portion of them. The sample consists of over a million clones, 95% to 99% of them appearing once. The rearrangement joins TRBV25-1 to TRBJ2-1, with 9 bases lining up with TRBD2. This clonotype originated in a man aged 25-40 years in good health. The specimen was naive CD4+ T cells sorted from blood. As to subset: CD45RA+ positively selected. Here the CDR3 reads CASIAGGSYNEQFF. The CDR3 coding sequence is TGTGCCAGCATCGCGGGAGGGTCCTACAATGAGCAGTTCTTC.